This T cell receptor beta chain was sequenced during a study of CD8+ T cells in alopecia areata. Study context: Those treated were given oral tofacitinib at 5 to 10 mg twice daily. Once tofacitinib had been taken for 6 to 18 months, 6 months off drug followed.

Extracted RNA was reverse transcribed, and the resulting cDNA served as sequencing template. Only in-frame clones appear in the TCRdb table, and some are missing; sequencing was by immunoSEQ multiplex PCR. The table shows 55,000 to 75,000 clones, with roughly 44% occurring only once. The junction had 2 bases not matched to a gene; V was cut back by 1 base and J by 7 bases. The CDR3 extends over 15 amino acids. CDR1 is SGHDT and CDR2 is YYEEEE in the germline V gene. There are a few counts of this clone. Its antigen is unknown. Collected material from alopecia areata patients comprised lesional scalp punch biopsies and peripheral blood. General study points: Lesional scalp displayed greater clonality than normal scalp, most notably in alopecia totalis/universalis.

The TCR originated in a human donor with alopecia areata. The V call is TRBV5-6, the J call TRBJ2-1, with 13 bases aligning to TRBD2. Source: CD8+ T cells sorted from blood, taken at week 0. The CDR3 sequence is CASSLTSGRGNEQFF. The CDR3 DNA sequence: TGTGCCAGCAGCTTGACTAGCGGGAGGGGGAATGAGCAGTTCTTC.